The clone carrying this T cell receptor (beta chain) has more than one count but fewer than ten. Its antigen is unidentified. This record comes from a study of cytomegalovirus exposure and HLA in healthy donors. The PCR made use of 60 Vbeta and 13 Jbeta primers. Data came from immunoSEQ multiplex PCR; TCRdb stores just in-frame clones and leaves some out. Of about 50,000 clones listed, around 73% are singletons. Study-wide points: Evidence from a later analysis indicated that most CMV-associated TCR beta chains looked HLA-restricted. The authors enumerated over 150 TCR beta chains as linked to cytomegalovirus. TRBV6-2, TRBV6-3 and other indistinguishable V segments were excluded.

The ends were cut back, 0 bases at V and 4 bases at J, with 11 bases in the middle. This CDR3 spans 14 amino acids. The V gene's germline CDR1 is SGDLS and CDR2 YYNGEE. The TCR comes from a woman in her 40s in good health and CMV-seropositive. The sequencing sample was made of PBMCs. The V and J genes are TRBV9 and TRBJ2-7; TRBD1 might be the D (6 bases). CDR3: CASSVATGWYEQYF. DNA of the CDR3: TGTGCCAGCAGCGTAGCTACAGGGTGGTACGAGCAGTACTTC. The full variable domain, its missing parts supplied by reference TRBV9 and TRBJ2-7, is DSGVTQTPKHLITATGQRVTLRCSPRSGDLSVYWYQQSLDQGLQFLIQYYNGEERAKGNILERFSAQQFPDLHSELNLSSLELGDSALYFCASSVATGWYEQYFGPGTRLTVT.